Below, one T cell receptor beta chain is given with its context. This sample was taken from a study of blood T cell repertoires in COVID-19. V was clipped by 3 bases and J by 5 bases; unmatched bases: 9. Germline V gene lookup returns CDR1 SGDLS and CDR2 YYNGEE. This CDR3 is built from 16 residues. Profiled with immunoSEQ multiplex PCR; TCRdb holds only in-frame clones, not every one. The sample records 380,000 or so clones, roughly 90% being singletons. This TCR was recovered from a woman between 55 and 75 years old with COVID-19, enrolled during active disease. The sample comprised peripheral blood. The J gene is TRBJ2-1, the V gene TRBV9; 9 nucleotides line up with TRBD2. As DNA, the CDR3 is TGTGCCAGCAGCGAACGCTCGGGACTAGCACACAATGAGCAGTTCTTC. Translated, it gives CASSERSGLAHNEQFF.